These 5 T cell receptor beta chains were all obtained from the same sample, sequenced in a study of glioma-infiltrating T cells after dendritic cell vaccination. Time point meaning: after dendritic cell vaccination, including at tumor progression/relapse. The method was immunoSEQ multiplex PCR; TCRdb's version includes in-frame clones alone and lacks a portion of them. The sample records some 90,000 clones, approximately 78% being singletons. The sample consisted of blood, taken after dendritic cell vaccination. The receptors come from a human donor with glioblastoma.

This chain uses TRBV20-1 with TRBJ1-2; D is perhaps TRBD1 (5 bases). V lost 4 bases and J 7 bases, leaving 10 bases between the germline ends. The CDR3 covers 11 residues. The germline CDR1 and CDR2 sequences are DFQATT and SNEGSKA (reference sequence). The DNA of the CDR3 is TGCAGTGCTACCAGGGATGGTGGCTACACCTTC. Translating it yields CSATRDGGYTF.

This rearrangement joins TRBV5-1 to TRBJ1-5, with 8 nucleotides matching TRBD1. Unmatched junction bases numbered 3, after V lost 0 bases and J lost 4 bases. This CDR3 has 15 amino acids. The germline V gene has CDR1 SGHRS and CDR2 YFSETQ. The CDR3 sequence is CASSLEGQDNQPQHF. The CDR3, as DNA: TGCGCCAGCAGCTTGGAGGGACAGGATAATCAGCCCCAGCATTTT.

In its sample, this clone was seen once. The chain carries TRBV29-1 and TRBJ1-2; D not resolved. V lost 4 bases to trimming and J lost 2 bases, with 23 bases between them. The CDR3 contains 17 residues. Per the germline V gene, CDR1 is SQVTM and CDR2 is ANQGSEA. In DNA, the CDR3 is TGCAGCGTTGTCGGAAAGACTGAACTCAATCAAAACTATGGCTACACCTTC. This encodes CSVVGKTELNQNYGYTF.

V usage is TRBV9 and J usage is TRBJ1-1; 10 bases map to TRBD1. The J segment lost 2 bases and the V segment lost 4 bases, leaving 8 bases of the junction unmatched. This CDR3 is 16 amino acids long. Germline V gene lookup returns CDR1 SGDLS and CDR2 YYNGEE. CDR3 sequence reads: CASSLTGGAGNTEAFF. In DNA, the CDR3 is TGTGCCAGCAGCCTGACAGGGGGCGCGGGTAACACTGAAGCTTTCTTT.

The rearrangement joins TRBV5-1 to TRBJ2-5, with D perhaps matching TRBD1 (5 bases). Trimming shortened V by 2 bases and J by 1 base, and 12 bases separated the two germline ends. The CDR3 is 15 amino acids. CDR1 and CDR2 (germline): SGHRS, YFSETQ. CDR3 sequence: CASSLGAQFQETQYF. The CDR3 DNA is TGCGCCAGCAGCTTAGGGGCACAATTCCAAGAGACCCAGTACTTC.